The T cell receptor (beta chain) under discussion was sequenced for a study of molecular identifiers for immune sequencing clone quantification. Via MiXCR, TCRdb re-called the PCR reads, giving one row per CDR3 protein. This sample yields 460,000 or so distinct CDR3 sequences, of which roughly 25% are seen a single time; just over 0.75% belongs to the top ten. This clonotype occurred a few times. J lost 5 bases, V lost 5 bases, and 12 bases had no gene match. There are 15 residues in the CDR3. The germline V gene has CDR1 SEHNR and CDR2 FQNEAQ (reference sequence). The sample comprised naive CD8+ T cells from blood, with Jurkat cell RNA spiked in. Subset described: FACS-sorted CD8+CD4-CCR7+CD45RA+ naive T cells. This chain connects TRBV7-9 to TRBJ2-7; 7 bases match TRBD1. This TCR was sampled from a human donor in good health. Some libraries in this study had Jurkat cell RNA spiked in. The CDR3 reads CASSGRQGRTHEQYF. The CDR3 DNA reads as TGTGCCAGCAGCGGGAGACAGGGTAGAACCCACGAGCAGTACTTC.